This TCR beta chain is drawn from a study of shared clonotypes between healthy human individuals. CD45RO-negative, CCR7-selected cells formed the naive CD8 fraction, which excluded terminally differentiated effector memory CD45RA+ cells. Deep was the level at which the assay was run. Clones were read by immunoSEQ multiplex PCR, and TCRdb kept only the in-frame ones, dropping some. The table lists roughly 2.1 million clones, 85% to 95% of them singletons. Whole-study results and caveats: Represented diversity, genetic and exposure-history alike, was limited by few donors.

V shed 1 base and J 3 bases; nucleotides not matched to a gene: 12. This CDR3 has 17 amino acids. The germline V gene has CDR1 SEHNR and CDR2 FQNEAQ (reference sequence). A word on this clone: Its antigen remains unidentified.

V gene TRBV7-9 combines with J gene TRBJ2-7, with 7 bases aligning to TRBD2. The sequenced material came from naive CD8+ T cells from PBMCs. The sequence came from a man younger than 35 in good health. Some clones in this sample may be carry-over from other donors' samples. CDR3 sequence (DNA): TGTGCCAGCAGCTTAGTGTTCGTAGGGAGCGGGGACTACGAGCAGTACTTC. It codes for CASSLVFVGSGDYEQYF.